The present T cell receptor beta chain was sequenced within a study of blood T cell repertoires in COVID-19. Study background: T cells, B-cell-depleted T cells, or PBMCs supplied cDNA or gDNA.

V gave up 0 bases and J gave up 9 bases; unmatched junction bases: 4. Germline-derived CDR1 and CDR2 are SGHTA and FQGNSA. This CDR3 has 16 residues. In the study's own analysis: Amplifying reference gene primers gave estimates of nucleated cell counts. Assay used: immunoSEQ multiplex PCR; TCRdb lists only in-frame clones, some missing. V and J calls and clone size come straight from that table; D and trimming were deduced from the DNA. The sample has approximately 69,000 clones, almost 90% seen once. Sample: peripheral blood. This receptor was identified in a man in his forties or fifties with acute or convalescent COVID-19. This chain joins TRBV7-2 and TRBJ2-1; 14 bases align to TRBD2. The CDR3 region is CASSLAGLAGAGEQFF. CDR3 nucleotides: TGTGCCAGCAGCTTAGCGGGACTAGCGGGAGCGGGTGAGCAGTTCTTC.